The 13 T cell receptor beta chains presented below share a single source sample, sequenced in a study of naive and memory T cell subsets. The beta constant-region primer was an equimolar mix of two oligonucleotides covering TRBC1 and TRBC2. Ligated cDNA was amplified by four rounds of PCR with nested alpha and beta constant-region primers and SP2. One entry per CDR3 protein results from TCRdb running MiXCR on the UMI-ligation and nested PCR reads. The sample shows 130,000 or so distinct CDR3 sequences, just over 35% of them seen only once. Sequences were obtained from central memory CD4+ T cells from blood. All receptors come from a human donor in good health.

This clonotype was observed many times. The gene calls are TRBV28 and TRBJ1-4; 7 bases line up with TRBD1. The V segment lost 6 bases and the J segment 9 bases; nucleotides outside the gene matches: 7. CDR1 is MDHEN and CDR2 is SYDVKM in the germline V gene. CDR3 length equals 13 residues. This CDR3 reads CASRGTAMKKLFF. The DNA of the CDR3 is TGTGCCAGCAGAGGGACAGCCATGAAAAAACTGTTTTTT.

The J gene is TRBJ1-1, the V gene TRBV10-3, with D tentatively TRBD1 (5 bases). V lost 10 bases and J lost 3, with 9 bases in between. This CDR3 comprises 11 residues. Germline V gene data show CDR1 as ENHRY and CDR2 as SYGVKD. In DNA, the CDR3 is TGTGCCACCAGGGAATACACTGAAGCTTTCTTT. Encoded protein: CATREYTEAFF.

V is TRBV6-6 and J is TRBJ2-1; 12 bases fit TRBD2. The germline gives CDR1 MNHNY, CDR2 SVGAGI (reference sequence). Unmatched junction bases numbered 12, after V lost 6 bases and J lost 9 bases. The CDR3 is made up of 16 amino acids. The CDR3 sequence is CASSTTGTSGFIEQFF. For the CDR3, the DNA is TGTGCCAGCAGCACTACCGGGACTAGCGGGTTTATTGAGCAGTTCTTC.

CDR3 coding DNA: TGTGCCAGCAGTTTAGCGGGGACGTTCAAGCTGGAGCAGTTCTTC. Its translation: CASSLAGTFKLEQFF. The gene calls are TRBV12-3 or TRBV12-4 and TRBJ2-1; either TRBD1 or TRBD2 may supply D (5 bases each). The CDR3 totals 15 residues. V dropped 0 bases and J dropped 10 bases, with 16 bases sitting between them.

The chain joins TRBV4-3 to TRBJ2-1; 10 nucleotides match TRBD1. The CDR3 is made up of 15 amino acids. Trimming removed 4 bases from V and 10 bases from J; junction bases left unmatched: 10. From germline, CDR1 is LGHNA and CDR2 YSLEER. The CDR3 region has the DNA TGCGCCAGCAGCCCCGGGACAGGGGCTCGCGGGGAGCAGTTCTTC. Translating gives CASSPGTGARGEQFF.

The chain recombines TRBV6-2 or TRBV6-3 with TRBJ2-2; 14 bases agree with TRBD2. Trimming took 5 bases from V and 6 from J; bases not matched to a gene: 14. Germline V lookup: CDR1 MNHEY, CDR2 SVGEGT. The CDR3 totals 19 residues. The DNA for the CDR3 is TGTGCCAGCAGTCCCAGAGGACTAGCGGGAGGAACTCTCCCCGGGGAGCTGTTTTTT. It codes for CASSPRGLAGGTLPGELFF.

The J gene is TRBJ1-4, the V gene TRBV24-1; 9 nucleotides match TRBD1. The length of the CDR3 is 16 residues. Trimming cost V 4 bases and J 2 bases; bases outside gene matches: 4. Germline V gene sequence: CDR1 KGHDR, CDR2 SFDVKD. The chain's CDR3 is CATSDPGQGTNEKLFF. The CDR3 DNA reads as TGTGCCACCAGTGACCCGGGACAGGGTACTAATGAAAAACTGTTTTTT.

There are a few counts of this clonotype. The V call is TRBV7-8, the J call TRBJ1-6; 7 bases match TRBD1. After removal of 4 bases from V and 13 bases from J, the junction contained 13 bases not matched to a gene. The CDR3 has 15 amino acids. Germline CDR1 is SGHVS and CDR2 is FQNEAQ. In nucleotides, the CDR3 is TGTGCCAGCAGCTCACAGGGGAGTCTGGTTCTTCCCCTCCACTTT. Its protein product is CASSSQGSLVLPLHF.

This clonotype has just a few counts. The chain is built from TRBV7-2 and TRBJ2-7, with TRBD2 identical over 9 bases. This CDR3 contains 13 residues. Germline values: CDR1 SGHTA, CDR2 FQGNSA. Trimming removed 1 base from V and 12 bases from J; junction bases left unmatched: 7. CDR3 in DNA: TGTGCCAGCAGCTTAGGGGGTAGCGGGAGTGTGTACTTC. Residues: CASSLGGSGSVYF.

The chain uses TRBV7-9 and TRBJ2-7; the D gene is possibly TRBD1 (6 bases). Germline V CDR1 and CDR2: SEHNR, FQNEAQ (reference sequence). The CDR3 has 16 amino acids. V was cut by 5 bases and J by 2 bases, with 19 bases left in between. The CDR3 DNA reads TGTGCCAGCAGCCTGACACAGGGTGGGTCAACCTACGAGCAGTACTTC. Its translation: CASSLTQGGSTYEQYF.

The genes are TRBV5-1 and TRBJ1-5, with D hard to call. This CDR3 has 14 residues. V shed 8 bases and J shed 2 bases, with 14 bases lying between them. Germline V CDR1 and CDR2: SGHRS, YFSETQ. CDR3 DNA: TGCGCCAGTTCGGATGTCGGGGGCAATCAGCCCCAGCATTTT. Translated, it gives CASSDVGGNQPQHF. Full variable domain (rest looked up from reference TRBV5-1 and TRBJ1-5): KAGVTQTPRYLIKTRGQQVTLSCSPISGHRSVSWYQQTPGQGLQFLFEYFSETQRNKGNFPGRFSGRQFSNSRSEMNVSTLELGDSALYLCASSDVGGNQPQHFGDGTRLSIL.

This clonotype came up a few times. V and J are TRBV20-1 and TRBJ2-3; TRBD2 agrees at 9 bases. With 3 bases clipped from V and 2 bases from J, the junction kept 6 bases outside the gene matches. This CDR3 region has 15 residues. The V gene's germline CDR1 is DFQATT and CDR2 SNEGSKA (reference sequence). CDR3 sequence reads: CSASPSGDITDTQYF. CDR3 nucleotides: TGCAGTGCTAGCCCTAGCGGGGACATCACAGATACGCAGTATTTT.

This clonotype was recorded at least ten times. The gene calls are TRBV5-4 and TRBJ2-1; 13 nucleotides agree with TRBD2. The length of the CDR3 is 16 residues. The V gene's germline CDR1 is SGHNT and CDR2 YYREEE (reference sequence). Trimming at V came to 4 bases and at J to 9 bases, leaving 10 bases not matched to a gene. The CDR3 loop reads CASSGTGTSGISEQFF. The CDR3 coding sequence is TGTGCCAGCAGCGGAACCGGGACTAGCGGGATAAGTGAGCAGTTCTTC. The full variable domain, its missing parts supplied by reference TRBV5-4 and TRBJ2-1, is ETGVTQSPTHLIKTRGQQVTLRCSSQSGHNTVSWYQQALGQGPQFIFQYYREEENGRGNFPPRFSGLQFPNYSSELNVNALELDDSALYLCASSGTGTSGISEQFFGPGTRLTVL.